This paragraph covers one TCR beta chain sequence. cDNA came from roughly 0.47 to 1 ug RNA primed by random hexamers. TCRdb passed the immunoSEQ multiplex PCR reads through MiXCR, listing each CDR3 protein once. The sample yields approximately 150,000 distinct CDR3 sequences, approximately 95% seen once. Germline CDR1 and CDR2: SGHVS and FNYEAQ. The ends lost 0 bases at V and 4 bases at J; junction bases unmatched: 5. The CDR3 contains 15 residues. This sample stems from a study of CD8 T cells in Susac syndrome. Material for sequencing was CD4+ T cells from PBMCs. This clonotype was obtained from a human donor with multiple sclerosis. This chain joins TRBV7-6 and TRBJ2-5, with 7 bases fitting TRBD2. The CDR3 protein is CASSLAGGSGETQYF. In nucleotides, the CDR3 is TGTGCCAGCAGCTTAGCGGGCGGGAGCGGAGAGACCCAGTACTTC.